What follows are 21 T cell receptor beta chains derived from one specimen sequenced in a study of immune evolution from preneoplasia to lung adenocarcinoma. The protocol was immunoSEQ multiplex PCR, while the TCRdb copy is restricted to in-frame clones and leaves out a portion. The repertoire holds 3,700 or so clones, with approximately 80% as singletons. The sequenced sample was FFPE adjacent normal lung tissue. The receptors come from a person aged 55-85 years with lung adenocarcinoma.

The CDR3 reads CASGLKGGGKSGYEQYF. In DNA form, the CDR3 reads TGTGCTAGTGGTTTGAAAGGGGGGGGGAAGAGTGGGTACGAGCAGTACTTC. This chain connects TRBV12-5 to TRBJ2-7; D possibly corresponds to TRBD2 (7 bases). V lost 2 bases to trimming and J lost 4 bases, with 21 bases between them. In germline, CDR1 is LGHNT, CDR2 FRNRAP. The CDR3 runs to 17 residues.

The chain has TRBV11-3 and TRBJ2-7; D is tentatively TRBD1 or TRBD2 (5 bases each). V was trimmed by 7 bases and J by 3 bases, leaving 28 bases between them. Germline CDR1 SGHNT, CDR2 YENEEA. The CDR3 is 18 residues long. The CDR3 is CASTSLRGAQGDLYEQYF. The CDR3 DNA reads TGTGCCAGCACCTCTCTGAGGGGAGCCCAGGGCGATCTCTACGAGCAGTACTTC.

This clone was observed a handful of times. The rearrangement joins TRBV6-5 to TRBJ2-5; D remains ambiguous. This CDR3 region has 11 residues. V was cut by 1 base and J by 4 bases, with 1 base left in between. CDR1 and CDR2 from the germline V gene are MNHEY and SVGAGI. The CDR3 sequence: CASSYLETQYF. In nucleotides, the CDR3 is TGTGCCAGCAGTTACTTAGAGACCCAGTACTTC.

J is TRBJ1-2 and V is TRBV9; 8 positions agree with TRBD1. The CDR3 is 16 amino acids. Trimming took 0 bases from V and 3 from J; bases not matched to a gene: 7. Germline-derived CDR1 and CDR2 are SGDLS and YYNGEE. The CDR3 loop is CASSVEQGVGDYGYTF. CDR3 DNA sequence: TGTGCCAGCAGCGTAGAACAGGGGGTTGGTGACTATGGCTACACCTTC.

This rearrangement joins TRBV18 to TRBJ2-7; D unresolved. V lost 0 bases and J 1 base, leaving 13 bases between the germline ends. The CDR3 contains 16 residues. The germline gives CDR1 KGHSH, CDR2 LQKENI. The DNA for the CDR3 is TGTGCCAGCTCACCACCCAAGGCGGATGTGTCCTACGAGCAGTACTTC. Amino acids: CASSPPKADVSYEQYF.

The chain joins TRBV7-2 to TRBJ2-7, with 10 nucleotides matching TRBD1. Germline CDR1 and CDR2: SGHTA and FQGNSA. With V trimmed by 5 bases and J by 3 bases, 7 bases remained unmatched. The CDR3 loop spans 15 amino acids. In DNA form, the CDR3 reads TGTGCCAGCAGCCCAGCGGGGACAGGGGTCTACGAGCAGTACTTC. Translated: CASSPAGTGVYEQYF.

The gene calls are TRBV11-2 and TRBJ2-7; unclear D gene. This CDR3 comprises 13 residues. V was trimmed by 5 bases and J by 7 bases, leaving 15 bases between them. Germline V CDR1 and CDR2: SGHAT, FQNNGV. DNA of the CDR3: TGTGCCAGCAGCCCCTCAGTTCCGCGGGAGCAGTACTTC. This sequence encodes CASSPSVPREQYF.

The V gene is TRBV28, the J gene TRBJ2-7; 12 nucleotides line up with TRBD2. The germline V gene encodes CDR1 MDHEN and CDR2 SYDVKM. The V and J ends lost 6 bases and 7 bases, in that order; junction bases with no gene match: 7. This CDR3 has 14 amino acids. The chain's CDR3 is CASSRLAGVGEQYF. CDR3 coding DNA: TGTGCCAGCAGCCGACTAGCGGGAGTCGGGGAGCAGTACTTC.

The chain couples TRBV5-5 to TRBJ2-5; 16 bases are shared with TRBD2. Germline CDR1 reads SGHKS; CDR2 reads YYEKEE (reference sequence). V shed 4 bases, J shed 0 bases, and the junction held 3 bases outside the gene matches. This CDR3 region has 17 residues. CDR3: CASSPGLAGGYQETQYF. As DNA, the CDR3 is TGTGCCAGCAGCCCGGGACTAGCGGGGGGGTACCAAGAGACCCAGTACTTC.

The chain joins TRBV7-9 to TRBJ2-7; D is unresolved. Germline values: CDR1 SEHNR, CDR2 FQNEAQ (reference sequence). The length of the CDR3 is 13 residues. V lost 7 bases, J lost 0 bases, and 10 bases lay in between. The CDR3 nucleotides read TGTGCCAGCAACAGTCGGAGCTCCTACGAGCAGTACTTC. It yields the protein CASNSRSSYEQYF.

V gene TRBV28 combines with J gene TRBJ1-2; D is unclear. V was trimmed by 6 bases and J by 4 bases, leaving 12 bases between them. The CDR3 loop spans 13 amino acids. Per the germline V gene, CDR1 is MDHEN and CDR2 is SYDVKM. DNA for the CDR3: TGTGCCAGCAGCTTACAGTTTGCCTATGGCTACACCTTC. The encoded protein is CASSLQFAYGYTF.

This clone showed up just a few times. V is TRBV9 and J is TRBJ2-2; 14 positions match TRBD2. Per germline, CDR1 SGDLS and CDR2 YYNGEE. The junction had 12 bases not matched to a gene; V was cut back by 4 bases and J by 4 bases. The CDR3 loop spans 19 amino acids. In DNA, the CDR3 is TGTGCCAGCAGCCCTCCACGACTAGCGGGAGGGTGGAGCACCGGGGAGCTGTTTTTT. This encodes CASSPPRLAGGWSTGELFF.

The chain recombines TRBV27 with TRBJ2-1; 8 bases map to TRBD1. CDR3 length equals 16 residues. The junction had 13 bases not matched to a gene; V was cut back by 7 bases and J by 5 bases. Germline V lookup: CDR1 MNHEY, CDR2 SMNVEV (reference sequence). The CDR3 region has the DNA TGTGCCAGCAAAGGCCTCCCAGGGGGCGCTCACAATGAGCAGTTCTTC. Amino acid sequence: CASKGLPGGAHNEQFF.

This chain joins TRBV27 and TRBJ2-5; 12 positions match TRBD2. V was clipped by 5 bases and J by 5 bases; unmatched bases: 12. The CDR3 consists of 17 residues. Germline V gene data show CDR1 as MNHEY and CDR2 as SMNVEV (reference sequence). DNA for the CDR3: TGTGCCAGCAGTCGAACCCCTAGCGGGAGGGTTTCGGAGACCCAGTACTTC. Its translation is CASSRTPSGRVSETQYF.

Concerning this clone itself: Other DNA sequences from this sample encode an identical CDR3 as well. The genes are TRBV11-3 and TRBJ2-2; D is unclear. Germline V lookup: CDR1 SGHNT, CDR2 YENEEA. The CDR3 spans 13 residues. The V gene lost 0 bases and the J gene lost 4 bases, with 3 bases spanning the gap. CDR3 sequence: CASSLDFTGELFF. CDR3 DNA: TGTGCCAGCAGCTTAGATTTCACCGGGGAGCTGTTTTTT.

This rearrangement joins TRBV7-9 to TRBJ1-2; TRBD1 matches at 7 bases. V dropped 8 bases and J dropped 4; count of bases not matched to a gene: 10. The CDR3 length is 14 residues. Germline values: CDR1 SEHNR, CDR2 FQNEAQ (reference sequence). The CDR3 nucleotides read TGTGCCAGCGGGCCAGGGGGGTCTAGCTATGGCTACACCTTC. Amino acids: CASGPGGSSYGYTF.

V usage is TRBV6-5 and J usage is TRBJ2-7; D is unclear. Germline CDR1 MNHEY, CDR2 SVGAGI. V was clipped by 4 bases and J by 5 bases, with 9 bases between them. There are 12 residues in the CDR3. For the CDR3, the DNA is TGTGCCAGCAGTTCTCTCGGAAACGAGCAGTACTTC. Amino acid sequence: CASSSLGNEQYF.

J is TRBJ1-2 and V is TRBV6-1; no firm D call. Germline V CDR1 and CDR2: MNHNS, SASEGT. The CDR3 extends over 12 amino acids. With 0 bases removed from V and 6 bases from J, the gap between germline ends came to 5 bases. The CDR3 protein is CASSEARDGYTF. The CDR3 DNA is TGTGCCAGCAGTGAAGCTAGGGATGGCTACACCTTC.

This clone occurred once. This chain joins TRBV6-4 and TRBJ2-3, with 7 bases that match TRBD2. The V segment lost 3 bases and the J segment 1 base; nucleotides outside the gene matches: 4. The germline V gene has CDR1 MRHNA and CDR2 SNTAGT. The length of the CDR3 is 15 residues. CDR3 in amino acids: CASSEKAGGTDTQYF. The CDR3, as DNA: TGTGCCAGCAGTGAAAAGGCGGGGGGCACAGATACGCAGTATTTT.

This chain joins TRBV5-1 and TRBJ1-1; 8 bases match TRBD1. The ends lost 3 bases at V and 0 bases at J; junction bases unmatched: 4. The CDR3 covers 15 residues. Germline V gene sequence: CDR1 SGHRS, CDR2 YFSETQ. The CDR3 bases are TGCGCCAGCAGCTCCACGGACAGGGTGAACACTGAAGCTTTCTTT. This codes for CASSSTDRVNTEAFF. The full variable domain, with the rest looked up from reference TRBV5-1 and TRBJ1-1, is KAGVTQTPRYLIKTRGQQVTLSCSPISGHRSVSWYQQTPGQGLQFLFEYFSETQRNKGNFPGRFSGRQFSNSRSEMNVSTLELGDSALYLCASSSTDRVNTEAFFGQGTRLTVV.

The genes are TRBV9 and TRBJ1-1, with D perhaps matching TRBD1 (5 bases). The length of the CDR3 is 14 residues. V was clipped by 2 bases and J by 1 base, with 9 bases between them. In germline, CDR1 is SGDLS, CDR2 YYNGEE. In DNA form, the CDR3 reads TGTGCCAGCAGCGTGGGACCCCAGAACACTGAAGCTTTCTTT. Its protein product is CASSVGPQNTEAFF.